Shown below are 30 T cell receptor beta chains from a single sample sequenced in a study of blood T cell repertoires in COVID-19. Assay: immunoSEQ multiplex PCR; the TCRdb copy retains only in-frame clones and omits some. The table shows under 250,000 clones, with about 84% occurring only once. The sequencing input was peripheral blood. The receptor source for this set is a woman older than 75 with acute or convalescent COVID-19.

Comments on this clone: This same CDR3 is encoded by further DNA sequences in the sample. This sequence joins TRBV19 and TRBJ1-5, with 8 bases aligning to TRBD1. V dropped 6 bases and J dropped 2; count of bases not matched to a gene: 0. The CDR3 totals 13 residues. In germline, CDR1 is LNHDA, CDR2 SQIVND (reference sequence). The CDR3 sequence is CASRDRGNQPQHF. The DNA of the CDR3 is TGTGCCAGTAGGGACAGGGGCAATCAGCCCCAGCATTTT.

This clone was seen a handful of times. The gene calls are TRBV19 and TRBJ1-2; a weak D match, TRBD1 (6 bases). The V and J ends lost 5 bases and 5 bases respectively, with 18 bases between them. Germline CDR1 LNHDA, CDR2 SQIVND (reference sequence). The CDR3 is 15 residues long. DNA of the CDR3: TGTGCCAGTAGTTCCCCTGGGGGGGCGTTTTATGGCTACACCTTC. It yields the protein CASSSPGGAFYGYTF.

The count of this clone is one. The chain joins TRBV7-2 to TRBJ2-7, with a tentative D call TRBD2 (7 bases). The germline V and J ends were trimmed by 4 bases and 6 bases, with 16 bases remaining between them. Germline V gene lookup returns CDR1 SGHTA and CDR2 FQGNSA. There are 14 residues in the CDR3. The CDR3: CASSWGGGLTEQYF. CDR3 bases: TGTGCCAGCAGCTGGGGGGGCGGCCTAACCGAGCAGTACTTC.

This clone was observed once. The chain uses TRBV24-1 and TRBJ1-1, with a possible D match to TRBD1 (6 bases). V was shortened by 1 base and J by 7 bases, with 18 bases between the two germline ends. Germline V CDR1 and CDR2: KGHDR, SFDVKD. This CDR3 spans 16 amino acids. In DNA form, the CDR3 reads TGTGCCACCAGTGATTTTTCCCCCTCAGGGGAACTTGAAGCTTTCTTT. Translation: CATSDFSPSGELEAFF.

The CDR3 loop is CASRPGQGIYNEQFF. The CDR3, as DNA: TGTGCCAGCAGGCCGGGACAGGGGATCTACAATGAGCAGTTCTTC. The chain carries TRBV5-5 and TRBJ2-1; 10 nucleotides align to TRBD1. J gave up 3 bases and V 5 bases, and 5 bases lay outside the gene matches. This CDR3 is 15 amino acids long. Germline assignment: CDR1 SGHKS and CDR2 YYEKEE (reference sequence). The complete variable domain, with remaining parts taken from reference TRBV5-5 and TRBJ2-1, reads DAGVTQSPTHLIKTRGQQVTLRCSPISGHKSVSWYQQVLGQGPQFIFQYYEKEERGRGNFPDRFSARQFPNYSSELNVNALLLGDSALYLCASRPGQGIYNEQFFGPGTRLTVL.

The chain employs TRBV4-2 and TRBJ2-1, with D unclear. The germline V and J ends were trimmed by 2 bases and 13 bases, with 12 bases remaining between them. The CDR3 runs 12 residues. The V gene's germline CDR1 is LGHNA and CDR2 YNFKEQ. The chain's CDR3 is CASSQPTTLQFF. In DNA, the CDR3 is TGTGCCAGCAGCCAACCTACCACCCTTCAGTTCTTC.

The chain combines TRBV10-3 with TRBJ1-1; D may be TRBD1 (5 bases). The V and J ends lost 10 bases and 7 bases respectively, with 16 bases between them. The CDR3 totals 12 residues. Germline V gene sequence: CDR1 ENHRY, CDR2 SYGVKD. The CDR3 region is CASMTDLREAFF. The CDR3 coding sequence is TGTGCCAGTATGACAGATTTACGTGAAGCTTTCTTT.

This chain uses TRBV7-9 with TRBJ2-7, with no clear D. V was pared by 3 bases and J by 3 bases, with 3 bases between. The germline V gene has CDR1 SEHNR and CDR2 FQNEAQ (reference sequence). There are 11 residues in the CDR3. As DNA, the CDR3 is TGTGCCAGCAGCTTCCACTACGAGCAGTACTTC. This encodes CASSFHYEQYF.

This clone was observed a single time. The V call is TRBV14, the J call TRBJ2-5; D ambiguous. Trimming shortened V by 1 base and J by 5 bases, and 5 bases separated the two germline ends. The CDR3 length is 12 residues. CDR1 is SGHDN and CDR2 is FVKESK in the germline V gene. The CDR3 is CASSQGRETQYF. The CDR3 DNA follows: TGTGCCAGCAGCCAAGGTCGGGAGACCCAGTACTTC.

This clone was seen only a few times. The chain uses TRBV4-1 and TRBJ1-6, with 9 bases that match TRBD1. The V gene's germline CDR1 is MGHRA and CDR2 YSYEKL. The V and J ends lost 0 bases and 10 bases, in that order; junction bases with no gene match: 4. This CDR3 has 15 amino acids. The CDR3 DNA reads as TGCGCCAGCAGCCAAGAGGGGACAGGGAAATCACCCCTCCACTTT. Amino acids: CASSQEGTGKSPLHF.

This chain uses TRBV7-9 with TRBJ2-1, with 10 bases identical to TRBD2. This CDR3 is built from 15 residues. The V segment lost 3 bases and the J segment 5 bases; nucleotides outside the gene matches: 4. Germline V gene sequence: CDR1 SEHNR, CDR2 FQNEAQ (reference sequence). The CDR3 nucleotides read TGTGCCAGCAGCTTTCTAGCGGGAGATAACAATGAGCAGTTCTTC. As protein: CASSFLAGDNNEQFF.

The rearrangement joins TRBV18 to TRBJ2-2, with 11 bases lining up with TRBD2. Looked up from germline, CDR1 is KGHSH and CDR2 is LQKENI. The trim removed 1 base at V and 6 bases at J, leaving 4 bases unmatched. This CDR3 contains 16 residues. CDR3 region: CASSPRGTSGPGELFF. CDR3 nucleotide sequence: TGTGCCAGCTCACCACGAGGGACTAGCGGCCCCGGGGAGCTGTTTTTT.

This clone was detected a few times. J is TRBJ1-2 and V is TRBV30, with D possibly TRBD1 on 6 matching bases. Trimming took 5 bases from V and 4 from J, leaving 11 bases between them. This CDR3 contains 12 residues. In germline, CDR1 is GTSNPN, CDR2 SVGIG (reference sequence). CDR3 residues: CAWVSGVYGYTF. The CDR3 DNA sequence: TGTGCCTGGGTGTCAGGGGTCTATGGCTACACCTTC.

The genes are TRBV5-1 and TRBJ2-1; TRBD1 might be the D (5 bases). Germline V gene data show CDR1 as SGHRS and CDR2 as YFSETQ. This CDR3 has 14 residues. The ends were cut back, 4 bases at V and 8 bases at J, with 16 bases in the middle. The chain's CDR3 is CASSPRVGRDEQFF. CDR3 nucleotide sequence: TGCGCCAGCAGCCCCCGCGTGGGCAGGGATGAGCAGTTCTTC.

The V call is TRBV30, the J call TRBJ1-4; 11 nucleotides align to TRBD1. CDR1 and CDR2 (germline): GTSNPN, SVGIG (reference sequence). The CDR3 contains 15 residues. J gave up 8 bases and V 5 bases, and 10 bases lay outside the gene matches. The DNA for the CDR3 is TGTGCCTGGGTTCCCCGGGACAGGGGGAGAGAAAAACTGTTTTTT. Protein sequence: CAWVPRDRGREKLFF.

This chain links TRBV19 with TRBJ1-2; 8 bases map to TRBD1. The ends lost 6 bases at V and 2 bases at J; junction bases unmatched: 5. CDR1 is LNHDA and CDR2 is SQIVND in the germline V gene (reference sequence). CDR3 length: 14 residues. This chain's CDR3 is CASRMTGANYGYTF. The CDR3 DNA is TGTGCCAGTAGAATGACAGGGGCCAACTATGGCTACACCTTC.

The chain has TRBV11-3 and TRBJ2-7; 7 bases agree with TRBD1. J was trimmed by 1 base and V by 5 bases; bases with no gene match: 8. CDR1 is SGHNT, CDR2 YENEEA, per germline. The CDR3 runs 15 residues. Written as DNA, the CDR3 is TGTGCCAGCAGCGTGGGGACAGAGTCTTCCTACGAGCAGTACTTC. It codes for CASSVGTESSYEQYF.

The chain combines TRBV28 with TRBJ1-2; 10 bases map to TRBD1. The V and J ends lost 4 bases and 3 bases, in that order; junction bases with no gene match: 5. CDR3 size: 15 residues. The V gene's germline CDR1 is MDHEN and CDR2 SYDVKM. The CDR3 bases are TGTGCCAGCAGTTATAAGACAGGGGGCTACTATGGCTACACCTTC. Amino acid sequence: CASSYKTGGYYGYTF.

J is TRBJ2-3 and V is TRBV27, with TRBD2 identical over 16 bases. The CDR3 extends over 18 amino acids. Germline-derived CDR1 and CDR2 are MNHEY and SMNVEV (reference sequence). J gave up 1 base and V 7 bases, and 8 bases lay outside the gene matches. CDR3 residues: CASTRGLAGGRGTDTQYF. The CDR3 nucleotides read TGTGCCAGCACCCGGGGACTAGCGGGAGGGAGGGGCACAGATACGCAGTATTTT.

The CDR3 DNA is TGTGCCAGCAGCTCACGATCGACGGGATCCACAGATACGCAGTATTTT. Protein product: CASSSRSTGSTDTQYF. The chain is built from TRBV7-6 and TRBJ2-3; weak D call: TRBD2 (5 bases). CDR1 and CDR2 (germline): SGHVS, FNYEAQ. With 4 bases removed from V and 2 bases from J, the gap between germline ends came to 16 bases. CDR3 length: 16 residues.

There are a few counts of this clone. The chain couples TRBV5-1 to TRBJ2-1; maybe TRBD1 (6 bases). CDR3 length: 14 amino acids. Trimming removed 2 bases from V and 5 bases from J, with 11 bases in between. Germline lookup yields CDR1 SGHRS and CDR2 YFSETQ. Written as DNA, the CDR3 is TGCGCCAGCAGCTTCTTGGGGGCAGACAATGAGCAGTTCTTC. This sequence encodes CASSFLGADNEQFF.

The chain is built from TRBV10-3 and TRBJ1-1; no reliable D call. CDR1 ENHRY and CDR2 SYGVKD come from the germline V gene. The CDR3 has 13 amino acids. V gave up 8 bases and J gave up 0 bases, with 10 bases separating them. The CDR3 DNA is TGTGCCATCTCTGGAGGGATGAACACTGAAGCTTTCTTT. Translated, it gives CAISGGMNTEAFF.

The chain employs TRBV7-2 and TRBJ2-2; 7 bases are a match to TRBD1. Trimming at V came to 4 bases and at J to 3 bases, leaving 5 bases not matched to a gene. Germline V CDR1 and CDR2: SGHTA, FQGNSA. The CDR3 covers 15 residues. The chain's CDR3 is CASSSTGSDTGELFF. The CDR3, as DNA: TGTGCCAGCAGCTCGACAGGGTCGGACACCGGGGAGCTGTTTTTT.

A single count supports this clone. The rearrangement links TRBV5-1 to TRBJ2-5; TRBD2 is a possible D gene (5 bases). CDR3 length: 15 amino acids. The germline V gene has CDR1 SGHRS and CDR2 YFSETQ. V lost 0 bases and J 4 bases, leaving 13 bases between the germline ends. The CDR3 is CASSLEPAEGETQYF. In nucleotides, the CDR3 is TGCGCCAGCAGCTTGGAACCAGCCGAGGGAGAGACCCAGTACTTC.

The V call is TRBV6-6, the J call TRBJ2-2; 10 nucleotides match TRBD1. V shed 5 bases, J shed 6 bases, and the junction held 15 bases outside the gene matches. CDR1 MNHNY and CDR2 SVGAGI come from the germline V gene (reference sequence). This CDR3 spans 18 amino acids. CDR3 residues: CASSLITPGQGLAGELFF. CDR3 nucleotides: TGTGCCAGCAGTCTAATCACCCCGGGACAGGGGTTGGCCGGGGAGCTGTTTTTT.

V gene TRBV19 combines with J gene TRBJ1-5; D unclear. Germline assignment: CDR1 LNHDA and CDR2 SQIVND (reference sequence). This CDR3 has 16 amino acids. The germline V and J ends were trimmed by 6 bases and 0 bases, with 15 bases remaining between them. The CDR3 loop reads CASSSPGYYSNQPQHF. CDR3 bases: TGTGCCAGTAGCTCCCCGGGGTATTATAGCAATCAGCCCCAGCATTTT.

J is TRBJ2-1 and V is TRBV10-3; D might be TRBD1 (6 bases). The germline CDR1 and CDR2 sequences are ENHRY and SYGVKD. The CDR3 runs 11 residues. The CDR3 DNA reads TGTGCGACTCAGGGGCTCAATGAGCAGTTCTTC. Amino acid sequence: CATQGLNEQFF.

The chain carries TRBV7-6 and TRBJ2-2; 7 nucleotides agree with TRBD1. Germline CDR1 SGHVS, CDR2 FNYEAQ. The ends lost 0 bases at V and 4 bases at J; junction bases unmatched: 2. The length of the CDR3 is 15 residues. CDR3 nucleotide sequence: TGTGCCAGCAGCTTAGCGGGACAGCTCACCGGGGAGCTGTTTTTT. Residues: CASSLAGQLTGELFF. Full variable domain (missing parts from reference TRBV7-6 and TRBJ2-2): GAGVSQSPRYKVTKRGQDVALRCDPISGHVSLYWYRQALGQGPEFLTYFNYEAQQDKSGLPNDRFSAERPEGSISTLTIQRTEQRDSAMYRCASSLAGQLTGELFFGEGSRLTVL.

The chain links TRBV2 to TRBJ1-1; TRBD1 matches at 7 bases. This CDR3 spans 14 amino acids. Germline V gene lookup returns CDR1 SNHLY and CDR2 FYNNEI. J lost 4 bases, V lost 6 bases, and 8 bases had no gene match. The CDR3, as DNA: TGTGCCAGCAGAAGACAGGGAGGTAGCACTGAAGCTTTCTTT. Protein: CASRRQGGSTEAFF.

This clone was counted a single time. The V gene is TRBV7-9, the J gene TRBJ2-5; D is perhaps TRBD2 (5 bases). V was pared by 5 bases and J by 2 bases, with 15 bases between. The CDR3 is made up of 15 amino acids. Germline V gene sequence: CDR1 SEHNR, CDR2 FQNEAQ (reference sequence). The DNA for the CDR3 is TGTGCCAGCAGCACAAGCGGATTCGAACAAGAGACCCAGTACTTC. Protein: CASSTSGFEQETQYF.